The entry below describes one T cell receptor (beta chain). The antigen is undetermined. This sample was included in a study of Graves' ophthalmopathy and Graves' hyperthyroidism. General observations from the study: Detection in blood was also observed for most expanded thyroid clonotypes above 0.001 frequency.

A volume of 8.5 to 10 ml of fresh peripheral blood supplied the PBMCs. Scientists amplified the TCR beta CDR3 regions from RNA transcripts. HTBI primers were used in a first-round RT-PCR, which preceded a second-round multiplex PCR. TCRdb independently ran MiXCR on the multiplex PCR reads; one entry per CDR3 protein. The sample has approximately 160,000 distinct CDR3 sequences; less than 45% are singletons. Trimming took 5 bases from V and 6 from J, leaving 11 bases between them. Looked up from germline, CDR1 is MDHEN and CDR2 is SYDVKM. CDR3 size: 14 residues. The sequenced sample consisted of peripheral blood. J is TRBJ1-6 and V is TRBV28, with D unresolved. The clonotype comes from a woman between 40 and 50 years old with Graves' ophthalmopathy. The CDR3 here is CASSPTFTNSPLHF. CDR3 coding DNA: TGTGCCAGCAGTCCGACATTTACTAATTCACCCCTCCACTTT.